This T cell receptor (beta chain) originates from a study of cytomegalovirus exposure and HLA in healthy donors. Study background: Samples from HLA-typed donors yielded around 85 million unique TCRs in an early data release.

The germline V and J ends were trimmed by 4 bases and 0 bases, with 5 bases remaining between them. Germline-derived CDR1 and CDR2 are SGHRS and YFSETQ. This CDR3 has 13 residues. Use of 60 Vbeta and 13 Jbeta primers characterized the PCR. TCRdb's copy holds only in-frame clones and misses some; the assay was immunoSEQ multiplex PCR. The table has 120,000 to 150,000 clones, about three quarters seen once. The clonotype comes from a woman aged 30 to 39 in good health and CMV-seronegative. The chain links TRBV5-1 to TRBJ1-5; D possibly corresponds to TRBD1 (5 bases). The sequencing sample was made of PBMCs. The CDR3 protein is CASSRGSNQPQHF. CDR3 DNA sequence: TGCGCCAGCAGCAGGGGTAGCAATCAGCCCCAGCATTTT.